This TCR beta chain originates from a study of blood T cell repertoires in COVID-19. Here immunoSEQ multiplex PCR was the method, and the copy in TCRdb shows in-frame clones only, minus some. Among about 300,000 clones listed, roughly 83% were seen once. CDR3 length: 12 residues. V dropped 8 bases and J dropped 10 bases, with 15 bases sitting between them. This clone was detected only once. The chain carries TRBV12-3 or TRBV12-4 and TRBJ2-1; weak D call: TRBD1 (6 bases). The clonotype originates from a human donor with COVID-19, enrolled during active disease. The donor label of this sample is uncertain. The source material was peripheral blood. In DNA form, the CDR3 reads TGTGCCAGCGGAAGGGGACACTTGGAGCAGTTCTTC. Its translation: CASGRGHLEQFF.